Shown below are 19 T cell receptor beta chains from a single sample sequenced in a study of T cell responses to AZD1222 COVID-19 vaccine. Measured with immunoSEQ multiplex PCR; TCRdb has only the in-frame clones, and not every one. The top ten clones hold roughly 6.1% of a sample with about 59,000 clones, 89% of them seen once. The sample here was peripheral blood, taken 28 days after the second AZD1222 dose. The receptors were gathered from an adult who received the AZD1222 COVID-19 vaccine.

The CDR3 sequence is CASSPAGGSGKETQYF. The CDR3, as DNA: TGTGCCAGCAGCCCCGCCGGGGGTAGCGGGAAGGAGACCCAGTACTTC. This chain connects TRBV7-9 to TRBJ2-5, with 8 bases that match TRBD2. Trimming removed 5 bases from V and 5 bases from J; junction bases left unmatched: 13. CDR1 is SEHNR and CDR2 is FQNEAQ in the germline V gene (reference sequence). The CDR3 sequence is 16 residues long.

The chain carries TRBV5-1 and TRBJ2-1; 7 bases align to TRBD1. The germline V gene has CDR1 SGHRS and CDR2 YFSETQ. Trimming took 4 bases from V and 10 from J; bases not matched to a gene: 8. The CDR3 has 13 residues. The CDR3 DNA is TGCGCCAGCAGCGAAGGGACAGCGGACGAGCAGTTCTTC. Protein product: CASSEGTADEQFF.

J is TRBJ1-6 and V is TRBV28; D is unclear. The length of the CDR3 is 14 residues. Trimming left V 2 bases short and J 6 bases short, with 8 bases between. Germline loops: CDR1 MDHEN, CDR2 SYDVKM. CDR3 in amino acids: CASSLPQTNSPLHF. For the CDR3, the DNA is TGTGCCAGCAGTTTACCACAGACTAATTCACCCCTCCACTTT.

The CDR3: CASRGQGLSYGYTF. As DNA, the CDR3 is TGTGCCAGCAGAGGACAGGGTCTGTCCTATGGCTACACCTTC. The chain joins TRBV6-5 to TRBJ1-2, with 8 bases that match TRBD1. Looked up from germline, CDR1 is MNHEY and CDR2 is SVGAGI. This CDR3 spans 14 amino acids. Trimming removed 6 bases from V and 4 bases from J; junction bases left unmatched: 7.

The chain links TRBV5-6 to TRBJ2-3; the D is unclear. The germline V gene has CDR1 SGHDT and CDR2 YYEEEE. The V end was cut by 3 bases, the J end by 2 bases, with 1 base between. This CDR3 is built from 11 residues. CDR3 DNA: TGTGCCAGCAGCTCCACAGATACGCAGTATTTT. Its translation: CASSSTDTQYF. Based on the CDR3 plus reference TRBV5-6 and TRBJ2-3, the full variable domain is DAGVTQSPTHLIKTRGQQVTLRCSPKSGHDTVSWYQQALGQGPQFIFQYYEEEERQRGNFPDRFSGHQFPNYSSELNVNALLLGDSALYLCASSSTDTQYFGPGTRLTVL.

The V gene is TRBV5-4, the J gene TRBJ2-7; no clear D. This CDR3 is 14 amino acids long. The germline CDR1 and CDR2 sequences are SGHNT and YYREEE (reference sequence). V was shortened by 4 bases and J by 5 bases, with 16 bases between the two germline ends. CDR3 DNA sequence: TGTGCCAGCAGCCCGCGGACGGCTATTAACGAGCAGTACTTC. Protein: CASSPRTAINEQYF.

This chain connects TRBV7-9 to TRBJ1-1; the D is unclear. The CDR3 length is 15 residues. V lost 4 bases to trimming and J lost 1 base, with 13 bases between them. Per germline, CDR1 SEHNR and CDR2 FQNEAQ (reference sequence). Here the CDR3 reads CASSYTVRPNTEAFF. Here the CDR3 DNA reads TGTGCCAGCAGCTATACGGTCAGACCGAACACTGAAGCTTTCTTT. The full variable domain, with the rest looked up from reference TRBV7-9 and TRBJ1-1, is DTGVSQNPRHKITKRGQNVTFRCDPISEHNRLYWYRQTLGQGPEFLTYFQNEAQLEKSRLLSDRFSAERPKGSFSTLEIQRTEQGDSAMYLCASSYTVRPNTEAFFGQGTRLTVV.

The chain is built from TRBV7-9 and TRBJ2-2, with 9 bases fitting TRBD1. Looked up from germline, CDR1 is SEHNR and CDR2 is FQNEAQ (reference sequence). The CDR3 spans 16 residues. The junction had 5 bases not matched to a gene; V was cut back by 4 bases and J by 2 bases. The CDR3 sequence is CASSSWDRANTGELFF. The CDR3, as DNA: TGTGCCAGCAGCTCGTGGGACAGGGCAAACACCGGGGAGCTGTTTTTT.

The chain employs TRBV4-2 and TRBJ2-7; no firm D call. This CDR3 is 15 amino acids long. Germline values: CDR1 LGHNA, CDR2 YNFKEQ. V was clipped by 4 bases and J by 3 bases, with 16 bases between them. The CDR3 nucleotides are TGTGCCAGCAGCCCGACCCGGACCAGAAGCTACGAGCAGTACTTC. It yields the protein CASSPTRTRSYEQYF.

J is TRBJ1-1 and V is TRBV14, with no clear D. Trimming removed 4 bases from V and 1 base from J, with 13 bases in between. Germline-derived CDR1 and CDR2 are SGHDN and FVKESK. The length of the CDR3 is 15 residues. This CDR3 reads CASSPLGEGNTEAFF. DNA of the CDR3: TGTGCCAGCAGCCCCCTAGGAGAGGGGAACACTGAAGCTTTCTTT.

V usage is TRBV5-8 and J usage is TRBJ1-2; D ambiguous. The length of the CDR3 is 13 residues. CDR1 and CDR2 from the germline V gene are SGHTS and YDEGEE. The V and J ends lost 2 bases and 6 bases respectively, with 11 bases between them. This CDR3 is CASSFVPSHGYTF. DNA of the CDR3: TGTGCCAGCAGCTTTGTGCCTTCGCATGGCTACACCTTC.

This sequence joins TRBV9 and TRBJ2-3; D may correspond to TRBD1 or TRBD2 (5 bases each). Trimming took 0 bases from V and 2 from J, leaving 19 bases between them. The V gene's germline CDR1 is SGDLS and CDR2 YYNGEE. The CDR3 extends over 18 amino acids. CDR3 in DNA: TGTGCCAGCAGCGTAGCCGGGCAATCGGGGACGATCACAGATACGCAGTATTTT. Translated, it gives CASSVAGQSGTITDTQYF.

The CDR3 coding sequence is TGTGCCAGTAGTGGTCAGCAAAGACAAACAGATACGCAGTATTTT. Translating it yields CASSGQQRQTDTQYF. This chain uses TRBV19 with TRBJ2-3; D not resolved. Germline V gene sequence: CDR1 LNHDA, CDR2 SQIVND (reference sequence). Trimming pared 5 bases from V and 3 bases from J, leaving 15 bases between. The CDR3 has 15 amino acids.

The chain links TRBV27 to TRBJ2-7; 8 bases match TRBD2. CDR3 length equals 14 residues. The V and J ends lost 3 bases and 5 bases, in that order; junction bases with no gene match: 6. Per germline, CDR1 MNHEY and CDR2 SMNVEV (reference sequence). CDR3 sequence (DNA): TGTGCCAGCAGTTTTAAAAGCGGGAGCCACGAGCAGTACTTC. The encoded protein is CASSFKSGSHEQYF.

Worth noting for this clone: The same CDR3 also results from other DNA sequences found in this sample. The CDR3 reads CASSLGEANEKLFF. Written as DNA, the CDR3 is TGCGCCAGCAGCTTGGGAGAGGCTAATGAAAAACTGTTTTTT. The J gene is TRBJ1-4, the V gene TRBV5-1; D uncertain. The ends were cut back, 0 bases at V and 3 bases at J, with 6 bases in the middle. Germline-derived CDR1 and CDR2 are SGHRS and YFSETQ. CDR3 length equals 14 residues.

The V gene is TRBV28, the J gene TRBJ1-2; D gene ambiguous. The CDR3 is 13 residues long. Trimming removed 7 bases at V and 4 bases at J, with 13 bases between. Germline CDR1 reads MDHEN; CDR2 reads SYDVKM. CDR3 loop: CASKPALIYGYTF. The CDR3 coding sequence is TGTGCCAGCAAACCGGCCCTTATCTATGGCTACACCTTC.

The CDR3: CARTAAGRNEKLFF. The CDR3 nucleotides read TGTGCCAGGACCGCAGCGGGGAGGAATGAAAAACTGTTTTTT. This chain links TRBV19 with TRBJ1-4, with D unresolved. CDR1 is LNHDA and CDR2 is SQIVND in the germline V gene (reference sequence). The V end lost 9 bases, the J end lost 5 bases, and 16 bases lay between the germline ends. This CDR3 is built from 14 residues. Full variable domain (missing parts from reference TRBV19 and TRBJ1-4): DGGITQSPKYLFRKEGQNVTLSCEQNLNHDAMYWYRQDPGQGLRLIYYSQIVNDFQKGDIAEGYSVSREKKESFPLTVTSAQKNPTAFYLCARTAAGRNEKLFFGSGTQLSVL.

This chain uses TRBV7-9 with TRBJ1-5; D is unresolved. The V and J ends lost 5 bases and 3 bases respectively, with 20 bases between them. From germline, CDR1 is SEHNR and CDR2 FQNEAQ (reference sequence). CDR3 length equals 17 residues. CDR3 residues: CASSRFSEVKNNQPQHF. DNA for the CDR3: TGTGCCAGCAGCCGCTTCTCGGAAGTAAAGAACAATCAGCCCCAGCATTTT.

The rearrangement joins TRBV10-3 to TRBJ1-4; 7 bases are a match to TRBD1. Looked up from germline, CDR1 is ENHRY and CDR2 is SYGVKD. This CDR3 is built from 15 residues. V lost 0 bases, J lost 3 bases, and 1 base stayed unmatched. Here the CDR3 DNA reads TGTGCCATCAGTGAGTCTGGGACAGCTAATGAAAAACTGTTTTTT. It translates to CAISESGTANEKLFF.